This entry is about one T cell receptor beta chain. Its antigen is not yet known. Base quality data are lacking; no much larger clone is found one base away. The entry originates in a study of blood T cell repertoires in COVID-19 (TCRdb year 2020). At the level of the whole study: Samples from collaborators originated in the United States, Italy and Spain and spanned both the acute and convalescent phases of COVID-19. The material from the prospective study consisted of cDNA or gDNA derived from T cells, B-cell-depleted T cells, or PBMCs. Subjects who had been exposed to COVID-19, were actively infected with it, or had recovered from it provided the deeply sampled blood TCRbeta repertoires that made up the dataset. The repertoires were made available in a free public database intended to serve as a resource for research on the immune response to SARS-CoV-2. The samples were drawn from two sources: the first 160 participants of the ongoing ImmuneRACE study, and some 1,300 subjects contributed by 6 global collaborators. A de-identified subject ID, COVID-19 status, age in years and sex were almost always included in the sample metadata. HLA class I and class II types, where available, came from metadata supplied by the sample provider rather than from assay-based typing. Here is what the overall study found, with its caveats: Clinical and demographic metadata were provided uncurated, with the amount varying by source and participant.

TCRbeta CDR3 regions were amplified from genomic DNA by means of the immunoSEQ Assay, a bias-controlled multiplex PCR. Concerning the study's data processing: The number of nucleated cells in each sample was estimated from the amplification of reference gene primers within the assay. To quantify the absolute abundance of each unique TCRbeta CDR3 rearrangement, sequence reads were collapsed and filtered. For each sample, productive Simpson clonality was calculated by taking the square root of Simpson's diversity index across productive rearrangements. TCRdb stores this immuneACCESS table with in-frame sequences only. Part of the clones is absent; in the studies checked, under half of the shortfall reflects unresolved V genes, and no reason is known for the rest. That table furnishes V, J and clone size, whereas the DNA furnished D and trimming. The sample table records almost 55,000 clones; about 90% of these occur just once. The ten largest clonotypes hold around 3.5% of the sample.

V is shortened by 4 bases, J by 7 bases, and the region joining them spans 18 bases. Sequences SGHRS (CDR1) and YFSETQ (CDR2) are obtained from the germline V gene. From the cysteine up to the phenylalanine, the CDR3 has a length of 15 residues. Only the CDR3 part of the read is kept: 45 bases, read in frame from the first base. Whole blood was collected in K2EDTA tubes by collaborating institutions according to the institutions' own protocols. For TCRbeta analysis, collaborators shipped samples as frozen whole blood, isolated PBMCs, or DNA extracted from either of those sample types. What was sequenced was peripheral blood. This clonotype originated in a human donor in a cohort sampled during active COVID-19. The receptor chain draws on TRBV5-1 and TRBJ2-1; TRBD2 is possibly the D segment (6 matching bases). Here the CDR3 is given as CASSPQMGGGNEQFF. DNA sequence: TGCGCCAGCAGCCCCCAGATGGGAGGAGGGAATGAGCAGTTCTTC.